These T cell receptor beta chains were read from a single sample in a study of post-analysis software for immune sequencing data. TCRdb reanalysed the PCR reads using MiXCR and keeps one entry per CDR3 protein. The sample comprises 600,000 to 750,000 distinct CDR3 sequences, more than 50% of which are singletons, and about 11% rests with the top ten. The sample taken for sequencing was blood. All receptors come from a girl aged 2 to 10 with multiple sclerosis. Both conserved end residues are part of each CDR3. D genes are given only for firm matches. A row's size may be missing; if present it is once, few, many or a size class.

TRBD1,TRBV7-2,-,TRBJ2-7,TGTGCCAGCAGCAAGACAGGGAACGAGCAGTACTTC,CASSKTGNEQYF
-,TRBV15,-,TRBJ2-3,TGTGCCACCAGCAGAGATGGCCAGACAGATACGCAGTATTTT,CATSRDGQTDTQYF
-,TRBV3-1,-,TRBJ1-1,TGTGCCAGCAGCCAAGTAGGGTCTGATACTGAAGCTTTCTTT,CASSQVGSDTEAFF
-,TRBV7-8,-,TRBJ1-1,TGTGCCAGCAGTTCAACTGCCGGGACATTTGAAGCTTTCTTT,CASSSTAGTFEAFF
TRBD1,TRBV7-2,-,TRBJ2-1,TGTGCCAGCAGCTACGGACAGGGGTGGAGTAATGAGCAGTTCTTC,CASSYGQGWSNEQFF
-,TRBV29-1,-,TRBJ2-3,TGCAGCGCGGGGGTATCTAGCACAGATACGCAGTATTTT,CSAGVSSTDTQYF
-,TRBV20-1,-,TRBJ1-2,TGCAGTGCTAGCGGCGGCTACACCTTC,CSASGGYTF
TRBD2,TRBV12-3/TRBV12-4,-,TRBJ2-1,TGTGCCAGCAGCTTCCGGGAGGTTAGCAATGAGCAGTTCTTC,CASSFREVSNEQFF
TRBD1,TRBV6-5,few,TRBJ2-1,TGTGCCAGCAGCTCACGGGACAGGGAAAATGAGCAGTTCTTC,CASSSRDRENEQFF
-,TRBV7-2,-,TRBJ2-5,TGTGCCAGCAGCTTAGGACCAGAGCGGGCGACGGCTGAGACCCAGTACTTC,CASSLGPERATAETQYF
-,TRBV12-3/TRBV12-4,-,TRBJ1-5,TGTGCCAGCAGTTTCTCAATTGGGGGGGTTCGCAATCAGCCCCAGCATTTT,CASSFSIGGVRNQPQHF
TRBD1,TRBV5-1,-,TRBJ2-5,TGCGCCAGCAGCGAGACAGGGGGCTGGGAGACCCAGTACTTC,CASSETGGWETQYF
-,TRBV12-3/TRBV12-4,once,TRBJ1-2,TGTGCCAGCAGTTTACTTGCCGCTAACTATGGCTACACCTTC,CASSLLAANYGYTF
TRBD2,TRBV15,-,TRBJ2-3,TGTGCCACCAGCAAAGTAGGGGGACTAGCGACTAGCACAGATACGCAGTATTTT,CATSKVGGLATSTDTQYF
TRBD1,TRBV6-5,-,TRBJ1-5,TGTGCCAGCAGACCACGGACAGGACTAAATCAGCCCCAGCATTTT,CASRPRTGLNQPQHF
-,TRBV27,few,TRBJ1-5,TGTGCCAGCAGTTTATACGGGGACTGGCGCAATCAGCCCCAGCATTTT,CASSLYGDWRNQPQHF
-,TRBV20-1,-,TRBJ2-7,TGCAGTGCTAGTAAAGCGGCGGGCTCCTACGAGCAGTACTTC,CSASKAAGSYEQYF
-,TRBV29-1,-,TRBJ2-3,TGCAGCGTGACGGACCCCGTTGAAAAGACAGATACGCAGTATTTT,CSVTDPVEKTDTQYF
-,TRBV7-9,-,TRBJ2-5,TGTGCCAGCAGCTTAGATCGAACACCTCAAGAGACCCAGTACTTC,CASSLDRTPQETQYF
-,TRBV9,-,TRBJ2-3,TGTGCCAGCAGCGTCAGTGGGGCCGAGGATACGCAGTATTTT,CASSVSGAEDTQYF
-,TRBV5-1,-,TRBJ2-1,TGCGCCAGCAGCGACGGCATCTACTACAATGAGCAGTTCTTC,CASSDGIYYNEQFF
-,TRBV10-2,-,TRBJ2-3,TGCGCCAGCGCCCAGCGTGATACGCAGTATTTT,CASAQRDTQYF
-,TRBV3-1,-,TRBJ2-5,TGTGCCAGCAGCCAAGTAGCGGTAACACAGCAAGAGACCCAGTACTTC,CASSQVAVTQQETQYF
-,TRBV20-1,-,TRBJ1-2,TGCAGTGCTAGAGCTTCGGACGGCTATGGCTACACCTTC,CSARASDGYGYTF
-,TRBV4-1,-,TRBJ2-5,TGCGCCAGCAGCCACCGGGCGCCGCCCCCTCAAGAGACCCAGTACTTC,CASSHRAPPPQETQYF
-,TRBV2,-,TRBJ1-1,TGTGCCAGCAGTGCTACACCAGGGGACACTGAAGCTTTCTTT,CASSATPGDTEAFF
-,TRBV20-1,-,TRBJ2-5,TGCAGTGCTCAGGAGGGGAAAGAGACCCAGTACTTC,CSAQEGKETQYF
TRBD2,TRBV7-9,-,TRBJ2-3,TGTGCCAGCAGCTATTATAGCGGGAGAGCAGATACGCAGTATTTT,CASSYYSGRADTQYF
TRBD2,TRBV20-1,-,TRBJ2-1,TGCAGTGCAGGGCTAGCGGGAGGATTACAGTGGAGTGAGCAGTTCTTC,CSAGLAGGLQWSEQFF
-,TRBV5-1,-,TRBJ2-1,TGCGCCAGCAGCATTGTGGGAGGAATTAATGAGCAGTTCTTC,CASSIVGGINEQFF
-,TRBV15,once,TRBJ2-3,TGTGCCACCAGCAGAGATATCCTAGCCCCAGATACGCAGTATTTT,CATSRDILAPDTQYF
-,TRBV6-2/TRBV6-3,-,TRBJ2-7,TGTGCCAGCAGAGATCGGACGGGGAGCTCCTACGAGCAGTACTTC,CASRDRTGSSYEQYF